These 20 T cell receptor beta chains were all obtained from the same sample, sequenced in a study of shared clonotypes between healthy human individuals. Libraries were prepared by immunoSEQ multiplex PCR; TCRdb keeps only in-frame clonotypes and omits some of them. The sample carries some 2,400,000 clones, more than 90% recorded once. The sequencing input was naive CD4+ T cells sorted from blood. Subset noted: CD45RA+ positively selected. The receptors shown here come from a man aged 18 to 30 in good health.

The V and J genes are TRBV18 and TRBJ2-7; D perhaps matches TRBD2 (5 bases). V was cut by 2 bases and J by 4 bases, with 15 bases left in between. The CDR3 runs to 15 residues. Germline lookup yields CDR1 KGHSH and CDR2 LQKENI. The chain's CDR3 is CASSPGTGVQYEQYF. The CDR3 DNA reads TGTGCCAGCTCACCAGGCACCGGGGTCCAGTACGAGCAGTACTTC.

Here the CDR3 reads CATTRDRYGYTF. The CDR3 DNA reads as TGTGCCACCACCCGGGACAGATATGGCTACACCTTC. The chain joins TRBV6-5 to TRBJ1-2, with 7 bases matching TRBD1. With 10 bases clipped from V and 5 bases from J, the junction kept 7 bases outside the gene matches. The germline CDR1 and CDR2 sequences are MNHEY and SVGAGI. The CDR3 contains 12 residues.

A word on this clone: The same CDR3 also results from other DNA sequences found in this sample. The chain is built from TRBV5-1 and TRBJ2-7; TRBD1 aligns across 7 bases. This CDR3 comprises 16 residues. V gave up 1 base and J gave up 0 bases; unmatched junction bases: 7. Germline assignment: CDR1 SGHRS and CDR2 YFSETQ. The CDR3 DNA reads TGCGCCAGCAGCTTGCTTGGACAGGCAAGCTCCTACGAGCAGTACTTC. Translating it yields CASSLLGQASSYEQYF.

This clone was found once. This chain uses TRBV27 with TRBJ2-7, with TRBD2 as a possible D gene (7 bases). Germline V gives CDR1 MNHEY, CDR2 SMNVEV (reference sequence). The V gene lost 2 bases and the J gene lost 4 bases, with 15 bases spanning the gap. The CDR3 covers 15 residues. CDR3 coding DNA: TGTGCCAGCAGTTTAAGGGGGGGCGAGTTTTACGAGCAGTACTTC. Protein product: CASSLRGGEFYEQYF.

The rearrangement uses TRBV5-1 and TRBJ2-7; TRBD1 matches 8 bases. CDR3 length: 15 residues. Germline CDR1 is SGHRS and CDR2 is YFSETQ. With V trimmed by 4 bases and J by 2 bases, 8 bases remained unmatched. Written as DNA, the CDR3 is TGCGCCAGCAGCAAACTTCAGGGGGCCGCCTACGAGCAGTACTTC. Amino acid sequence: CASSKLQGAAYEQYF.

This chain links TRBV5-1 with TRBJ1-1; 8 nucleotides agree with TRBD1. Unmatched junction bases numbered 9, after V lost 5 bases and J lost 6 bases. Germline V gene data show CDR1 as SGHRS and CDR2 as YFSETQ. This CDR3 region has 14 residues. CDR3 residues: CASSYDRGGSEAFF. CDR3 sequence (DNA): TGCGCCAGCAGTTACGACAGGGGCGGATCTGAAGCTTTCTTT.

V usage is TRBV7-2 and J usage is TRBJ2-1, with D hard to call. CDR1 and CDR2 (germline): SGHTA, FQGNSA. V lost 1 base, J lost 7 bases, and 5 bases lay in between. This CDR3 is built from 12 residues. The CDR3 is CASSLDTNEQFF. CDR3 coding DNA: TGTGCCAGCAGCTTAGACACAAATGAGCAGTTCTTC.

Concerning this clone itself: The sample carries other DNA sequences with the same CDR3. This chain uses TRBV18 with TRBJ1-2; D might be TRBD1 (5 bases). The germline gives CDR1 KGHSH, CDR2 LQKENI. The CDR3 has 15 amino acids. Trimming stripped 2 bases from V and 2 bases from J, with 12 bases between. In DNA, the CDR3 is TGTGCCAGCTCACCAGGGACGGACTCAAACTATGGCTACACCTTC. This sequence encodes CASSPGTDSNYGYTF.

This chain joins TRBV2 and TRBJ2-5; TRBD2 agrees at 9 bases. CDR3 length equals 13 residues. CDR1 is SNHLY, CDR2 FYNNEI, per germline. Trimming cost V 8 bases and J 4 bases; bases outside gene matches: 5. The CDR3 bases are TGTGCCAGCTTAAGCGGGGGGTTAGAGACCCAGTACTTC. This sequence encodes CASLSGGLETQYF.

This sequence joins TRBV4-1 and TRBJ2-6; D is uncertain. V was clipped by 3 bases and J by 0 bases, with 9 bases between them. The germline V gene encodes CDR1 MGHRA and CDR2 YSYEKL. The CDR3 contains 16 residues. CDR3 coding DNA: TGCGCCAGCAGCCAGGTTGTTAACTCTGGGGCCAACGTCCTGACTTTC. Protein: CASSQVVNSGANVLTF.

The rearrangement joins TRBV7-9 to TRBJ2-1; TRBD2 is a possible D gene (5 bases). The V gene lost 2 bases and the J gene lost 10 bases, with 15 bases spanning the gap. The CDR3 runs 14 residues. CDR1 SEHNR and CDR2 FQNEAQ come from the germline V gene (reference sequence). The CDR3 coding sequence is TGTGCCAGCAGCTTAATCCCGGACTCCCAAGAGCAGTTCTTC. This codes for CASSLIPDSQEQFF.

V is TRBV6-4 and J is TRBJ1-6; the D is unclear. The CDR3 length is 17 residues. Germline V gene data show CDR1 as MRHNA and CDR2 as SNTAGT. V lost 0 bases and J 8 bases, leaving 17 bases between the germline ends. The CDR3 coding sequence is TGTGCCAGCAGTGACTCAGGCAGGTCAAATTGGGATTCACCCCTCCACTTT. Encoded protein: CASSDSGRSNWDSPLHF.

This clone was counted once. This chain connects TRBV19 to TRBJ1-2, with D possibly TRBD1 on 5 matching bases. Deletions cut 3 bases from V and 5 bases from J, with 16 bases between. The CDR3 covers 15 residues. Germline V gene lookup returns CDR1 LNHDA and CDR2 SQIVND (reference sequence). The CDR3 DNA sequence: TGTGCCAGTAGTATCTCCCCAGGGCTTATATATGGCTACACCTTC. It yields the protein CASSISPGLIYGYTF.

J is TRBJ1-2 and V is TRBV9; D remains unclear. The ends were cut back, 2 bases at V and 8 bases at J, with 7 bases in the middle. The CDR3 length is 11 residues. From germline, CDR1 is SGDLS and CDR2 YYNGEE. CDR3 DNA: TGTGCCAGCAGCGTTTCGGGAGGCTACACCTTC. Translated, it gives CASSVSGGYTF.

This rearrangement joins TRBV7-2 to TRBJ1-4; tentatively, D is TRBD1 (5 bases). Germline CDR1 is SGHTA and CDR2 is FQGNSA. Trimming cost V 2 bases and J 6 bases, with 10 bases left between them. The CDR3 is 14 residues long. The CDR3 loop is CASSLPGLYEKLFF. The CDR3 DNA reads TGTGCCAGCAGCTTACCAGGGCTTTATGAAAAACTGTTTTTT.

The rearrangement links TRBV30 to TRBJ1-5, with D perhaps matching TRBD1 (5 bases). This CDR3 is built from 14 residues. V was clipped by 5 bases and J by 2 bases, with 13 bases between them. Germline V gene sequence: CDR1 GTSNPN, CDR2 SVGIG (reference sequence). The CDR3 protein is CAWAQGRGNQPQHF. The CDR3 DNA sequence: TGTGCCTGGGCCCAGGGTAGGGGCAATCAGCCCCAGCATTTT.

This chain links TRBV15 with TRBJ2-1, with 10 bases identical to TRBD1. Looked up from germline, CDR1 is LNHNV and CDR2 is YYDKDF (reference sequence). The CDR3 runs to 16 residues. J was trimmed by 8 bases and V by 0 bases; bases with no gene match: 7. CDR3 coding DNA: TGTGCCACCAGCAGAGATCCGCGACAGGGGGCTCATGAGCAGTTCTTC. Translated, it gives CATSRDPRQGAHEQFF.

The gene calls are TRBV2 and TRBJ2-7, with 11 bases identical to TRBD1. The CDR3 is 14 amino acids. With 11 bases clipped from V and 5 bases from J, the junction kept 11 bases outside the gene matches. Germline CDR1 reads SNHLY; CDR2 reads FYNNEI. CDR3 in DNA: TGTGCCGGCACGAAGGACAGGGGGCTTAACGAGCAGTACTTC. It codes for CAGTKDRGLNEQYF. The full variable domain, rest sourced from reference TRBV2 and TRBJ2-7, is EPEVTQTPSHQVTQMGQEVILRCVPISNHLYFYWYRQILGQKVEFLVSFYNNEISEKSEIFDDQFSVERPDGSNFTLKIRSTKLEDSAMYFCAGTKDRGLNEQYFGPGTRLTVT.

This chain links TRBV6-5 with TRBJ2-7; no definite D call. Trimming took 8 bases from V and 4 from J, leaving 15 bases between them. CDR3 length: 13 amino acids. CDR1 is MNHEY, CDR2 SVGAGI, per germline. The CDR3 loop is CASRPSGIYEQYF. The CDR3 DNA reads as TGTGCCAGCCGCCCTTCGGGTATATACGAGCAGTACTTC.

The gene calls are TRBV7-2 and TRBJ1-1; TRBD1 matches 8 bases. The CDR3 is made up of 14 amino acids. CDR1 is SGHTA and CDR2 is FQGNSA in the germline V gene. V shed 1 base, J shed 6 bases, and the junction held 4 bases outside the gene matches. The CDR3 here is CASSLVSTGAEAFF. For the CDR3, the DNA is TGTGCCAGCAGCTTAGTGTCGACAGGGGCTGAAGCTTTCTTT.